One and the same sample provided the 32 T cell receptor beta chains below, sequenced in a study of type 1 and type 2 diabetes patients. The PCR template was genomic DNA. Amplification of the beta chain CDR3 used 30 forward and 13 reverse multiplex primers. TCRdb independently ran MiXCR on the multiplex PCR reads; one entry per CDR3 protein. The repertoire holds under 300,000 distinct CDR3 sequences, approximately 50% seen once, with roughly 15% in the top ten. Specimen: peripheral blood mononuclear cells (PBMCs). The receptors shown here come from a man aged 18 to 35 with type 2 diabetes.

This clonotype was counted only a few times. The gene calls are TRBV6-6 and TRBJ1-4, with D unclear. The CDR3 has 16 residues. The germline CDR1 and CDR2 sequences are MNHNY and SVGAGI (reference sequence). Trimming cost V 7 bases and J 5 bases, with 20 bases left between them. The CDR3 reads CASTTPSKGWNEKLFF. The CDR3 DNA is TGTGCCAGCACCACCCCTTCAAAAGGATGGAATGAAAAACTGTTTTTT.

The chain couples TRBV27 to TRBJ2-7; D is unclear. CDR1 and CDR2 (germline): MNHEY, SMNVEV (reference sequence). V shed 6 bases and J shed 5 bases, with 11 bases lying between them. The CDR3 consists of 12 residues. In nucleotides, the CDR3 is TGTGCCAGCAGCCCCGGGCCCCACGAGCAGTACTTC. Translation: CASSPGPHEQYF.

This chain links TRBV10-2 with TRBJ2-3; D is tentatively TRBD1 or TRBD2 (7 bases each). The CDR3 covers 18 residues. Trimming took off 3 bases at V and 2 bases at J, with 21 bases between the two ends. CDR1 and CDR2 (germline): WSHSY, SAAADI. CDR3 sequence: CASSDATGIAGDTDTQYF. CDR3 coding DNA: TGCGCCAGCAGTGACGCGACAGGGATAGCGGGCGACACAGATACGCAGTATTTT.

This clonotype appeared many times. The genes are TRBV2 and TRBJ2-7, with 8 bases aligning to TRBD1. Unmatched junction bases numbered 19, after V lost 10 bases and J lost 5 bases. The CDR3 contains 16 residues. CDR1 SNHLY and CDR2 FYNNEI come from the germline V gene. The CDR3 sequence is CAIREGQEMVRDEQYF. CDR3 nucleotide sequence: TGTGCCATCCGTGAGGGACAGGAAATGGTTCGTGACGAGCAGTACTTC.

DNA for the CDR3: TGTGCCACCAGCAGAGATCTCGCGGACAGAGTAAACGGGGAGCTGTTTTTT. Its translation: CATSRDLADRVNGELFF. This chain joins TRBV15 and TRBJ2-2, with D maybe TRBD1 (6 bases). The length of the CDR3 is 17 residues. Germline values: CDR1 LNHNV, CDR2 YYDKDF (reference sequence). Trimming removed 0 bases from V and 7 bases from J, with 18 bases in between.

Only a few counts were recorded for this clonotype. This sequence joins TRBV30 and TRBJ2-3; 9 positions match TRBD2. The germline V gene has CDR1 GTSNPN and CDR2 SVGIG (reference sequence). CDR3 size: 13 residues. The V segment lost 5 bases and the J segment 4 bases; nucleotides outside the gene matches: 4. The CDR3 loop reads CAWSLAGPDTQYF. In nucleotides, the CDR3 is TGTGCCTGGTCACTAGCGGGCCCAGATACGCAGTATTTT.

The V gene is TRBV19, the J gene TRBJ2-2, with TRBD2 matching 9 bases. The trim removed 1 base at V and 4 bases at J, leaving 7 bases unmatched. The CDR3 contains 17 residues. Germline lookup yields CDR1 LNHDA and CDR2 SQIVND (reference sequence). The CDR3 loop is CASSIAYSGGGTGELFF. CDR3 in DNA: TGTGCCAGTAGTATAGCCTATAGCGGGGGAGGCACCGGGGAGCTGTTTTTT.

The sample holds a few counts of this clonotype. The rearrangement uses TRBV10-3 and TRBJ2-3, with D perhaps TRBD1 (6 bases). This CDR3 contains 13 residues. V lost 10 bases and J lost 5, with 16 bases in between. Looked up from germline, CDR1 is ENHRY and CDR2 is SYGVKD. The CDR3 region has the DNA TGTGCCAACCAGGGGCTAGTAGGAGATACGCAGTATTTT. It yields the protein CANQGLVGDTQYF.

This sequence joins TRBV20-1 and TRBJ1-1; D might be TRBD1 (5 bases). The V gene lost 6 bases and the J gene lost 4 bases, with 18 bases spanning the gap. CDR3 length: 14 residues. CDR1 is DFQATT, CDR2 SNEGSKA, per germline (reference sequence). CDR3 coding DNA: TGCAGTGCCCCTGGGGGGGGGAGGGGCACTGAAGCTTTCTTT. The encoded protein is CSAPGGGRGTEAFF.

Written as DNA, the CDR3 is TGTGCCAGCAGTGATAGTGGGACTAGCGGGAGGGCCGCTTTTGAGACCCAGTACTTC. Protein product: CASSDSGTSGRAAFETQYF. V is TRBV2 and J is TRBJ2-5; TRBD2 aligns across 16 bases. Germline values: CDR1 SNHLY, CDR2 FYNNEI. Trimming cost V 3 bases and J 5 bases; bases outside gene matches: 12. CDR3 length equals 19 residues.

The chain uses TRBV6-1 and TRBJ1-1; D ambiguous. CDR1 MNHNS and CDR2 SASEGT come from the germline V gene. CDR3 length: 13 residues. The V gene lost 4 bases and the J gene lost 0 bases, with 6 bases spanning the gap. The CDR3 loop is CASSGRLNTEAFF. The CDR3 DNA is TGTGCCAGCAGTGGACGGCTGAACACTGAAGCTTTCTTT.

This clonotype was found many times. The rearrangement joins TRBV15 to TRBJ1-1; weak D call: TRBD1 (5 bases). Germline V gene data show CDR1 as LNHNV and CDR2 as YYDKDF (reference sequence). The length of the CDR3 is 13 residues. V lost 0 bases and J lost 6, with 8 bases in between. CDR3 loop: CATSRDGGAEAFF. CDR3 DNA: TGTGCCACCAGCAGAGATGGAGGGGCTGAAGCTTTCTTT.

V and J are TRBV19 and TRBJ2-2, with 13 positions matching TRBD2. The V gene's germline CDR1 is LNHDA and CDR2 SQIVND (reference sequence). The CDR3 covers 15 residues. V gave up 6 bases and J gave up 5 bases; unmatched junction bases: 3. The CDR3 DNA is TGTGCCAGTAGGACGGGACTAGCGGGGACCGGGGAGCTGTTTTTT. Translated, it gives CASRTGLAGTGELFF.

This clonotype was found a few times. The chain is built from TRBV12-3 or TRBV12-4 and TRBJ2-7; D not resolved. V gave up 5 bases and J gave up 3 bases, with 14 bases separating them. CDR3 length: 14 amino acids. The CDR3, as DNA: TGTGCCAGCAGTATGACTGGCAGATACTACGAGCAGTACTTC. As protein: CASSMTGRYYEQYF.

This clonotype was picked up many times. The genes are TRBV19 and TRBJ2-2, with 7 positions matching TRBD1. Germline V gene sequence: CDR1 LNHDA, CDR2 SQIVND (reference sequence). Unmatched junction bases numbered 4, after V lost 6 bases and J lost 9 bases. The CDR3 is made up of 12 amino acids. This CDR3 reads CASRTGSRELFF. CDR3 sequence (DNA): TGTGCCAGTAGGACAGGGTCCCGGGAGCTGTTTTTT. The whole variable domain, remainder taken from reference TRBV19 and TRBJ2-2, is DGGITQSPKYLFRKEGQNVTLSCEQNLNHDAMYWYRQDPGQGLRLIYYSQIVNDFQKGDIAEGYSVSREKKESFPLTVTSAQKNPTAFYLCASRTGSRELFFGEGSRLTVL.

This clonotype was seen a handful of times. The chain couples TRBV19 to TRBJ1-1; D not certain. The germline V gene encodes CDR1 LNHDA and CDR2 SQIVND (reference sequence). The CDR3 contains 11 residues. V gave up 7 bases and J gave up 9 bases, with 12 bases separating them. The DNA of the CDR3 is TGTGCCAGTAAGACTGGGGATAAAGCTTTCTTT. Amino acid sequence: CASKTGDKAFF.

This clonotype was seen ten or more times. The rearrangement uses TRBV7-8 and TRBJ2-2; no reliable D call. The CDR3 is 13 amino acids. The germline CDR1 and CDR2 sequences are SGHVS and FQNEAQ. Between the trimmed V and J ends, which lost 11 bases and 5 bases, there was a span of 15 bases. The CDR3 coding sequence is TGTGCCTCCTCCGTGGGTCTTACCGGGGAGCTGTTTTTT. Its protein product is CASSVGLTGELFF.

The chain is built from TRBV19 and TRBJ1-2, with D possibly being TRBD1 (5 bases). V was shortened by 5 bases and J by 5 bases, with 21 bases between the two germline ends. Germline assignment: CDR1 LNHDA and CDR2 SQIVND (reference sequence). The CDR3 spans 16 residues. The CDR3 region is CASSSNPPPTAYGYTF. CDR3 DNA sequence: TGTGCCAGTAGTTCCAACCCCCCCCCGACAGCTTATGGCTACACCTTC.

The sample holds a few counts of this clonotype. V usage is TRBV5-6 and J usage is TRBJ1-4; TRBD1 agrees at 9 bases. V dropped 5 bases and J dropped 7; count of bases not matched to a gene: 3. This CDR3 comprises 13 residues. Germline CDR1 is SGHDT and CDR2 is YYEEEE. The DNA of the CDR3 is TGTGCCAGCAGTCGGACAGGGGTTGAAAAACTGTTTTTT. The encoded protein is CASSRTGVEKLFF.

This clonotype has at least ten counts. For the CDR3, the DNA is TGTGCCAGCAGGGGTGGTAGATTGGAGACCCAGTACTTC. The encoded protein is CASRGGRLETQYF. This chain connects TRBV2 to TRBJ2-5; no definite D call. The CDR3 is 13 residues long. The germline V gene has CDR1 SNHLY and CDR2 FYNNEI. Trimming cost V 6 bases and J 5 bases, with 13 bases left between them. Combining the CDR3 with reference TRBV2 and TRBJ2-5 gives the whole variable domain EPEVTQTPSHQVTQMGQEVILRCVPISNHLYFYWYRQILGQKVEFLVSFYNNEISEKSEIFDDQFSVERPDGSNFTLKIRSTKLEDSAMYFCASRGGRLETQYFGPGTRLLVL.

This CDR3 is CASSLAGQQRGYTF. Written as DNA, the CDR3 is TGTGCCAGCAGCTTAGCCGGGCAGCAGCGTGGCTACACCTTC. This chain uses TRBV7-9 with TRBJ1-2; D is unresolved. The CDR3 runs to 14 residues. V dropped 0 bases and J dropped 7 bases, with 12 bases sitting between them. The germline gives CDR1 SEHNR, CDR2 FQNEAQ (reference sequence).

V is TRBV6-5 and J is TRBJ2-2; D might be TRBD1 (5 bases). Between the trimmed V and J ends, which lost 6 bases and 10 bases, there was a span of 9 bases. There are 11 residues in the CDR3. Per germline, CDR1 MNHEY and CDR2 SVGAGI. This CDR3 is CASRETAELFF. CDR3 in DNA: TGTGCCAGCAGGGAGACAGCGGAGCTGTTTTTT.

The chain recombines TRBV6-1 with TRBJ2-3; 9 positions agree with TRBD1. Germline V gene lookup returns CDR1 MNHNS and CDR2 SASEGT. CDR3 length equals 17 residues. V trimming: 6 bases; J trimming: 0 bases; junction bases outside the gene matches: 10. The CDR3 here is CASRLGTGGFSTDTQYF. CDR3 sequence (DNA): TGTGCCAGCAGACTCGGTACAGGGGGCTTTAGCACAGATACGCAGTATTTT.

The chain couples TRBV2 to TRBJ2-1; D is possibly TRBD2 (5 bases). Germline V gene lookup returns CDR1 SNHLY and CDR2 FYNNEI. The CDR3 consists of 19 residues. Trimming pared 5 bases from V and 0 bases from J, leaving 23 bases between. DNA for the CDR3: TGTGCCAGCAGTACCCGCCTCCCGGGATCCTTCCCCTCCTACAATGAGCAGTTCTTC. This translates into CASSTRLPGSFPSYNEQFF.

This chain uses TRBV2 with TRBJ2-7; 7 bases line up with TRBD1. The DNA end favors TRBJ2-4, so the J call may be wrong. CDR1 SNHLY and CDR2 FYNNEI come from the germline V gene. This CDR3 has 12 residues. CDR3 sequence reads: CASSTGDNIQYF. CDR3 in DNA: TGTGCCAGCAGTACAGGGGATAACATTCAGTACTTC.

This clonotype was detected only once. The chain carries TRBV2 and TRBJ1-2; D possibly corresponds to TRBD1 (6 bases). The CDR3 totals 12 residues. Trimming cost V 6 bases and J 4 bases, with 9 bases left between them. Germline values: CDR1 SNHLY, CDR2 FYNNEI. The CDR3 loop is CASRTGVYGYTF. CDR3 DNA sequence: TGTGCCAGCAGGACAGGTGTCTATGGCTACACCTTC.

This clonotype was counted between two and nine times. The J gene is TRBJ2-7, the V gene TRBV20-1; 13 bases match TRBD2. V was pared by 3 bases and J by 6 bases, with 5 bases of the junction left unmatched. Germline CDR1 and CDR2: DFQATT and SNEGSKA (reference sequence). The CDR3 spans 14 residues. Here the CDR3 DNA reads TGCAGTGCTAGGGCGGGACTAGCGGGGAGCGAGCAGTACTTC. Translating gives CSARAGLAGSEQYF.

The V and J genes are TRBV15 and TRBJ2-5; perhaps TRBD2 as D (6 bases). V dropped 7 bases and J dropped 4 bases, with 19 bases sitting between them. Germline CDR1 LNHNV, CDR2 YYDKDF (reference sequence). CDR3 length equals 15 residues. The CDR3: CATIDRRSAGETQYF. The CDR3 DNA reads TGTGCCACCATAGACAGACGGTCAGCGGGAGAGACCCAGTACTTC.

This clonotype was seen a few times. The CDR3 DNA reads as TGTGCCAGTACCCCCAGGGCTAGCTCCTACGAGCAGTACTTC. The encoded protein is CASTPRASSYEQYF. The chain couples TRBV19 to TRBJ2-7; TRBD1 might be the D (5 bases). Trimming removed 7 bases at V and 0 bases at J, with 13 bases between. This CDR3 has 14 amino acids. Germline assignment: CDR1 LNHDA and CDR2 SQIVND (reference sequence). Full variable domain (rest looked up from reference TRBV19 and TRBJ2-7): DGGITQSPKYLFRKEGQNVTLSCEQNLNHDAMYWYRQDPGQGLRLIYYSQIVNDFQKGDIAEGYSVSREKKESFPLTVTSAQKNPTAFYLCASTPRASSYEQYFGPGTRLTVT.

The chain combines TRBV20-1 with TRBJ1-2; possibly TRBD1 for D (5 bases). Between the trimmed V and J ends, which lost 0 bases and 8 bases, there was a span of 13 bases. The CDR3 runs to 13 residues. Germline V CDR1 and CDR2: DFQATT, SNEGSKA (reference sequence). CDR3 DNA: TGCAGTGCTAGAGATCTCGGGGGTGAAGGCTACACCTTC. Its protein product is CSARDLGGEGYTF.

V usage is TRBV20-1 and J usage is TRBJ2-7; TRBD1 might be the D (5 bases). In germline, CDR1 is DFQATT, CDR2 SNEGSKA (reference sequence). This CDR3 has 14 residues. Deletions cut 0 bases from V and 2 bases from J, with 11 bases between. This CDR3 is CSARDPDKAYEQYF. In nucleotides, the CDR3 is TGCAGTGCTAGAGACCCGGACAAGGCCTACGAGCAGTACTTC.

Notes on this clonotype: A clone one base away is much larger, so this may be a read error. This chain joins TRBV30 and TRBJ2-7, with a possible D match to TRBD2 (6 bases). Looked up from germline, CDR1 is GTSNPN and CDR2 is SVGIG (reference sequence). This CDR3 has 13 residues. Trimming removed 0 bases from V and 7 bases from J, with 13 bases in between. In DNA form, the CDR3 reads TGTGCCTGGAGTGTCGCCGGGAGCAATGAGCAGTACTTC. Translating it yields CAWSVAGSNEQYF.